What follows are 8 T cell receptor beta chains derived from one specimen sequenced in a study of blood T cell repertoires in COVID-19. Assay used: immunoSEQ multiplex PCR; TCRdb lists only in-frame clones, some missing. The data contain roughly 200,000 clones, around 85% of them singletons. The sequenced sample consisted of peripheral blood. These receptors all come from a woman aged 55-75 years with acute or convalescent COVID-19.

The V call is TRBV7-8, the J call TRBJ1-4; 8 nucleotides match TRBD1. CDR1 is SGHVS and CDR2 is FQNEAQ in the germline V gene. The CDR3 has 15 amino acids. J was trimmed by 5 bases and V by 5 bases; bases with no gene match: 7. The CDR3, as DNA: TGTGCCAGCAGCGTCGGGACAGGCGGAAATGAAAAACTGTTTTTT. Translation: CASSVGTGGNEKLFF.

Note on this clone: At the DNA level, this CDR3 is encoded by other sequences in the same sample as well. This chain connects TRBV20-1 to TRBJ2-1, with D possibly matching TRBD2 (6 bases). This CDR3 is 14 amino acids long. Between the trimmed V and J ends, which lost 3 bases and 4 bases, there was a span of 13 bases. Germline V gene data show CDR1 as DFQATT and CDR2 as SNEGSKA (reference sequence). The CDR3 sequence: CSASGSGVYNEQFF. CDR3 coding DNA: TGCAGTGCTAGTGGCTCGGGGGTTTACAATGAGCAGTTCTTC.

In its sample, this clone was seen a few times. This chain joins TRBV11-2 and TRBJ1-2; maybe TRBD1 (6 bases). CDR3 size: 16 residues. The germline V and J ends were trimmed by 0 bases and 4 bases, with 15 bases remaining between them. Germline V gene lookup returns CDR1 SGHAT and CDR2 FQNNGV. CDR3 coding DNA: TGTGCCAGCAGCTTAGAAGGCTTGTGGGGGCCCTATGGCTACACCTTC. It yields the protein CASSLEGLWGPYGYTF.

This chain links TRBV5-1 with TRBJ2-3; possible D gene TRBD2, 6 bases. Germline V CDR1 and CDR2: SGHRS, YFSETQ. The V end lost 5 bases, the J end lost 0 bases, and 10 bases lay between the germline ends. This CDR3 has 14 amino acids. CDR3 in DNA: TGCGCCAGCAGTATACGGGAGAGCACAGATACGCAGTATTTT. This gives the protein CASSIRESTDTQYF.

J is TRBJ2-7 and V is TRBV10-1; D perhaps matches TRBD2 (5 bases). Trimming took 3 bases from V and 4 from J, leaving 13 bases between them. Germline V gives CDR1 WNHNN, CDR2 SYGVQD (reference sequence). The CDR3 is 14 amino acids. This chain's CDR3 is CASSEYGEGYEQYF. Here the CDR3 DNA reads TGCGCCAGCAGTGAATACGGGGAAGGATACGAGCAGTACTTC.

With respect to this clone: Other DNA sequences in this specimen translate into the identical CDR3. This chain connects TRBV24-1 to TRBJ1-2; 8 bases line up with TRBD1. Trimming cost V 5 bases and J 4 bases; bases outside gene matches: 8. The CDR3 sequence is 15 residues long. The germline V gene encodes CDR1 KGHDR and CDR2 SFDVKD. CDR3 in amino acids: CATSGRGTGVYGYTF. The CDR3 DNA reads TGTGCCACCAGTGGGCGAGGGACAGGTGTCTATGGCTACACCTTC.

The chain uses TRBV2 and TRBJ1-2; the D gene is possibly TRBD1 (6 bases). Germline V gene sequence: CDR1 SNHLY, CDR2 FYNNEI. The CDR3 is 12 amino acids. The ends were cut back, 5 bases at V and 5 bases at J, with 9 bases in the middle. The CDR3 loop is CASSQGLYGYTF. As DNA, the CDR3 is TGTGCCAGCAGTCAGGGGCTTTATGGCTACACCTTC.

The chain carries TRBV15 and TRBJ1-1; 12 bases are shared with TRBD1. Germline values: CDR1 LNHNV, CDR2 YYDKDF (reference sequence). V trimming: 0 bases; J trimming: 10 bases; junction bases outside the gene matches: 6. The CDR3 runs 15 residues. The CDR3 sequence is CATSRDGTGGATAFF. CDR3 DNA: TGTGCCACCAGCAGAGATGGGACAGGGGGCGCGACAGCTTTCTTT.